This T cell receptor beta chain was sequenced during a study of blood T cell repertoires in COVID-19. With 0 bases removed from V and 0 bases from J, the gap between germline ends came to 9 bases. The CDR3 is 16 residues long. Germline CDR1 reads SGHVS; CDR2 reads FQNEAQ. A single count supports this clone. Generated by immunoSEQ multiplex PCR, the TCRdb table keeps only in-frame clones and is missing some. The profile shows around 150,000 clones, about four fifths of them singletons. The specimen was peripheral blood. The source is a woman in her sixties with active or convalescent COVID-19. The chain has TRBV7-8 and TRBJ1-3; D remains unclear. The CDR3 loop reads CASSLAAGSSGNTIYF. In DNA form, the CDR3 reads TGTGCCAGCAGCTTAGCGGCGGGCAGCTCTGGAAACACCATATATTTT.